This T cell receptor beta chain was sequenced in a study of cytotoxic CD8 clonotypes in ibrutinib-treated CLL. About the research overall: The study recorded mean values of almost 260,000 productive templates and tens of thousands of productive rearrangements per sample. Points from the study as a whole: Exceeding age-matched healthy donors, baseline clonality also tracked the counts of circulating CD8+ T cells.

Germline assignment: CDR1 SGHKS and CDR2 YYEKEE (reference sequence). The CDR3 length is 20 residues. V shed 1 base, J shed 0 bases, and the junction held 11 bases outside the gene matches. On this clone: Its antigen is not known.

This table comes from immunoSEQ multiplex PCR, and its TCRdb copy is limited to in-frame clones, with some not included. The top ten clones hold around 6.3% of a sample with fewer than 400,000 clones, roughly 67% of them seen once. This clonotype originated in a human donor with chronic lymphocytic leukemia. The starting material was PBMCs, obtained after 36 months of ibrutinib treatment. The J gene is TRBJ1-3, the V gene TRBV5-5; 12 bases agree with TRBD1. Here the CDR3 reads CASSLFYGTGGLLSGNTIYF. The CDR3 DNA sequence: TGTGCCAGCAGCTTGTTCTACGGGACAGGGGGCCTACTCTCTGGAAACACCATATATTTT.